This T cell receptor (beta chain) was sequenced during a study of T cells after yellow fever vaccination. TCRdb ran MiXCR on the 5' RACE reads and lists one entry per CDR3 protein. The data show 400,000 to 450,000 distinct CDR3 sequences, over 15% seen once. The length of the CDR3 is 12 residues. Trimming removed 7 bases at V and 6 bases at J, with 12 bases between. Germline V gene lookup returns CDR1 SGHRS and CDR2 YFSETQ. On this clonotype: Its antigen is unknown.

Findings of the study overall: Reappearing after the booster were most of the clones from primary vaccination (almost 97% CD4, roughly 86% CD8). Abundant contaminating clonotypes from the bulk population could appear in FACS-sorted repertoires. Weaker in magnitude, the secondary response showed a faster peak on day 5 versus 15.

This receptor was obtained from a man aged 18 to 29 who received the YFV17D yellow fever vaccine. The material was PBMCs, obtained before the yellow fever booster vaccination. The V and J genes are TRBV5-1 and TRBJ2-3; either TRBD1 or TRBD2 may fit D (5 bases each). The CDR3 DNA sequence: TGCGCCAGCCGGGACGCCTCGGATACGCAGTATTTT. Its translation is CASRDASDTQYF.